Listed below are T cell receptor beta chains from one sample, sequenced in a study of low-dose radiotherapy and immunotherapy resistance in tumors. TCRdb re-derived calls from the reads in MiXCR, one entry per CDR3 protein. The data show 35,000 to 50,000 distinct CDR3 sequences, 25% seen once. The source was PBMCs, collected after low-dose radiotherapy plus immunotherapy. The receptors originated from a male donor with prostate cancer. Both conserved end residues are part of each CDR3. D genes are given only for firm matches. Clone size, where shown, is once, few, many, or a class for clones that have expanded.

CDR3aa | CDR3nt | abundance | j_gene | d_gene | v_gene
CASSQESPWTAFNSPLHF | TGTGCCAGCAGCCAAGAGTCCCCCTGGACAGCATTTAATTCACCCCTCCACTTT | many | TRBJ1-6 | . | TRBV4-2
CASSTGLLGSYNSPLHF | TGTGCCAGTAGTACGGGACTCTTGGGCTCCTATAATTCACCCCTCCACTTT | many | TRBJ1-6 | . | TRBV19
CASSPLGGTSQETQYF | TGTGCCAGCTCACCCTTGGGGGGTACCAGCCAAGAGACCCAGTACTTC | many | TRBJ2-5 | . | TRBV18
CASRPTGVVDYGYTF | TGTGCCAGCAGACCTACAGGGGTAGTAGACTATGGCTACACCTTC | . | TRBJ1-2 | TRBD1 | TRBV27
CASSPPPAQTQYF | TGTGCCAGCAGCCCACCTCCCGCGCAGACCCAGTACTTC | many | TRBJ2-5 | . | TRBV11-1
CASRIDTASSYNEQFF | TGTGCCAGCAGAATCGACACAGCGAGCTCCTACAATGAGCAGTTCTTC | . | TRBJ2-1 | . | TRBV27
CASSRDSGNWGYEQYF | TGTGCCAGCAGCCGGGACAGTGGTAATTGGGGCTACGAGCAGTACTTC | many | TRBJ2-7 | TRBD1 | TRBV25-1
CSARVRGPSGTQYF | TGCAGTGCTAGAGTTCGGGGCCCCTCTGGGACCCAGTACTTC | many | TRBJ2-5 | . | TRBV20-1
CASSPKVGLAYNEQFF | TGTGCCAGCAGCCCCAAAGTGGGACTGGCATACAATGAGCAGTTCTTC | many | TRBJ2-1 | . | TRBV7-9
CASSLANGGEQYF | TGTGCCAGCAGCTTAGCGAACGGGGGAGAGCAGTACTTC | . | TRBJ2-7 | . | TRBV7-2
CASRPSGKREQYF | TGTGCCAGCAGACCCAGCGGGAAACGCGAGCAGTACTTC | . | TRBJ2-7 | TRBD2 | TRBV28
CASSQDLAGVSEDEQFF | TGTGCCAGCAGCCAGGATCTAGCGGGAGTAAGCGAGGATGAGCAGTTCTTC | many | TRBJ2-1 | TRBD2 | TRBV4-2
CASSLEMNTEAFF | TGTGCCAGCAGTTTGGAGATGAACACTGAAGCTTTCTTT | many | TRBJ1-1 | . | TRBV27
CASSPRGGREGYEQYF | TGTGCCAGCAGCCCTCGGGGTGGGCGGGAGGGGTACGAGCAGTACTTC | few | TRBJ2-7 | TRBD2 | TRBV27
CASSFTGTSGPYNEQFF | TGCGCCAGCAGCTTCACCGGGACTAGCGGGCCGTACAATGAGCAGTTCTTC | many | TRBJ2-1 | TRBD2 | TRBV5-1
CAGVSNTGELFF | TGTGCCGGAGTCTCAAACACCGGGGAGCTGTTTTTT | . | TRBJ2-2 | . | TRBV28
CASSKTGGAYYEQYF | TGTGCCAGCAGCAAAACAGGGGGCGCTTACTACGAGCAGTACTTC | . | TRBJ2-7 | TRBD1 | TRBV12-3/TRBV12-4
CSVGYGNQPQHF | TGCAGCGTTGGATATGGGAATCAGCCCCAGCATTTT | many | TRBJ1-5 | . | TRBV29-1
CASSEPGLALNEQFF | TGTGCCAGCAGTGAACCGGGACTAGCGCTCAATGAGCAGTTCTTC | few | TRBJ2-1 | TRBD2 | TRBV2
CASSLAGTGGNQPQHF | TGCGCCAGCAGCTTGGCAGGGACAGGAGGGAATCAGCCCCAGCATTTT | many | TRBJ1-5 | TRBD1 | TRBV5-1
CASSPRGTAREGEQYF | TGTGCCAGCAGCCCCAGGGGGACTGCTCGTGAAGGCGAGCAGTACTTC | . | TRBJ2-7 | . | TRBV7-8
CASRRQAGGSTDTQYF | TGTGCCAGCAGAAGACAAGCGGGAGGGAGCACAGATACGCAGTATTTT | few | TRBJ2-3 | TRBD2 | TRBV6-2/TRBV6-3
CASSLGSGGYGYTF | TGTGCCAGCAGCTTAGGGTCGGGTGGGTATGGCTACACCTTC | many | TRBJ1-2 | . | TRBV7-2
CASRAPRAEAQYF | TGTGCCAGCAGGGCCCCAAGGGCGGAGGCGCAGTATTTT | . | TRBJ2-3 | . | TRBV28